The 30 T cell receptor beta chains below come from one sample, sequenced in a study of shared clonotypes between healthy human individuals. CD45RO negativity and positive selection for CCR7 defined naive CD8 cells, a population that excluded terminally differentiated effector memory CD45RA+ cells. Assay: immunoSEQ multiplex PCR; the TCRdb copy retains only in-frame clones and omits some. The table lists about 2.1 million clones, 93% of them singletons. Material: naive CD8+ T cells from PBMCs. All receptors come from a man in his late teens or twenties in good health. Some clones in this sample may be carry-over from other donors' samples.

J is TRBJ2-3 and V is TRBV19; tentatively, D is TRBD2 (6 bases). The CDR3 has 16 residues. Deletions cut 7 bases from V and 6 bases from J, with 23 bases between. Germline CDR1 is LNHDA and CDR2 is SQIVND (reference sequence). DNA of the CDR3: TGTGCCAGTAAGGTCCGCGGGAAAGAAGGGTGGGATACGCAGTATTTT. Translating it yields CASKVRGKEGWDTQYF.

The J gene is TRBJ1-5, the V gene TRBV27; D perhaps matches TRBD1 (6 bases). Trimming took off 10 bases at V and 4 bases at J, with 20 bases between the two ends. From germline, CDR1 is MNHEY and CDR2 SMNVEV (reference sequence). The CDR3 length is 15 residues. The CDR3, as DNA: TGTGCCACTAAATCGGGGGACACCAAAAATCAGCCCCAGCATTTT. Translating gives CATKSGDTKNQPQHF.

V gene TRBV29-1 combines with J gene TRBJ1-6, with 7 nucleotides matching TRBD1. This CDR3 spans 13 amino acids. The germline V gene encodes CDR1 SQVTM and CDR2 ANQGSEA. With 7 bases clipped from V and 7 bases from J, the junction kept 7 bases outside the gene matches. The CDR3 DNA sequence: TGCAGCGCCCGACAGGGAGAAAATTCACCCCTCCACTTT. Its translation is CSARQGENSPLHF.

A single count supports this clone. The chain recombines TRBV5-6 with TRBJ2-7, with D perhaps matching TRBD2 (6 bases). V dropped 4 bases and J dropped 6 bases, with 20 bases sitting between them. The CDR3 has 15 residues. Germline CDR1 reads SGHDT; CDR2 reads YYEEEE. CDR3 in DNA: TGTGCCAGCAGCCATAAGCCGGGACTCCGAGCCGAGCAGTACTTC. Its protein is CASSHKPGLRAEQYF.

On this clone itself: The sample carries other DNA sequences with the same CDR3. J is TRBJ1-2 and V is TRBV7-2; possibly TRBD1 for D (5 bases). V was shortened by 4 bases and J by 2 bases, with 11 bases between the two germline ends. Germline V gene data show CDR1 as SGHTA and CDR2 as FQGNSA. This CDR3 is 14 amino acids long. The CDR3 coding sequence is TGTGCCAGCAGCTCCCGGGACTCCAACTATGGCTACACCTTC. This encodes CASSSRDSNYGYTF.

The chain links TRBV27 to TRBJ2-7; perhaps TRBD2 as D (6 bases). The CDR3 has 15 residues. The ends were cut back, 4 bases at V and 0 bases at J, with 13 bases in the middle. Germline V gene lookup returns CDR1 MNHEY and CDR2 SMNVEV (reference sequence). CDR3 loop: CASSWGAGSSYEQYF. The CDR3, as DNA: TGTGCCAGCAGTTGGGGAGCGGGTAGCTCCTACGAGCAGTACTTC.

On this clone itself: Other nucleotide sequences in the sample specify the same CDR3. This chain uses TRBV27 with TRBJ2-1, with 7 bases lining up with TRBD2. V was pared by 3 bases and J by 7 bases, with 0 bases of the junction left unmatched. Germline V lookup: CDR1 MNHEY, CDR2 SMNVEV (reference sequence). CDR3 length equals 12 residues. As DNA, the CDR3 is TGTGCCAGCAGTTTCGGGGGGAATGAGCAGTTCTTC. Residues: CASSFGGNEQFF.

V is TRBV7-8 and J is TRBJ2-7; TRBD2 matches 7 bases. Unmatched junction bases numbered 4, after V lost 1 base and J lost 4 bases. The length of the CDR3 is 14 residues. The germline V gene has CDR1 SGHVS and CDR2 FQNEAQ. The CDR3: CASSLGAGEYEQYF. In DNA, the CDR3 is TGTGCCAGCAGCTTAGGGGCGGGAGAGTACGAGCAGTACTTC.

The gene calls are TRBV2 and TRBJ2-7; no clear D gene. CDR3 length: 11 amino acids. V shed 11 bases and J shed 4 bases, with 12 bases lying between them. Germline-derived CDR1 and CDR2 are SNHLY and FYNNEI. The DNA for the CDR3 is TGTGCCCAAGCACGAGGTTACGAGCAGTACTTC. Protein product: CAQARGYEQYF.

As to this clone: Other DNA sequences in this sample translate to the same CDR3. The chain couples TRBV7-8 to TRBJ2-7; 9 nucleotides align to TRBD1. Germline trimming cut 4 bases from V and 4 bases from J; bases unmatched to any gene: 5. The CDR3 runs 14 residues. Per the germline V gene, CDR1 is SGHVS and CDR2 is FQNEAQ. DNA for the CDR3: TGTGCCAGCAGCTCCCGGGACAGGGTTTACGAGCAGTACTTC. Translation gives CASSSRDRVYEQYF.

The chain employs TRBV7-9 and TRBJ2-5; TRBD2 might be the D (6 bases). The germline V gene encodes CDR1 SEHNR and CDR2 FQNEAQ (reference sequence). V was shortened by 3 bases and J by 11 bases, with 13 bases between the two germline ends. The length of the CDR3 is 12 residues. The CDR3 protein is CASSFGPREQYF. In nucleotides, the CDR3 is TGTGCCAGCAGCTTTGGGCCCCGGGAGCAGTACTTC. Complete variable domain (other parts from reference TRBV7-9 and TRBJ2-5): DTGVSQNPRHKITKRGQNVTFRCDPISEHNRLYWYRQTLGQGPEFLTYFQNEAQLEKSRLLSDRFSAERPKGSFSTLEIQRTEQGDSAMYLCASSFGPREQYFGPGTRLLVL.

The chain employs TRBV14 and TRBJ2-1, with TRBD1 as a possible D gene (5 bases). With 0 bases removed from V and 7 bases from J, the gap between germline ends came to 19 bases. The CDR3 covers 17 residues. Germline assignment: CDR1 SGHDN and CDR2 FVKESK. The DNA of the CDR3 is TGTGCCAGCAGCCAAGATCGCAGGGTGTCGCGTACGAATGAGCAGTTCTTC. Translation: CASSQDRRVSRTNEQFF.

Remarks on this clone: Other DNA sequences in this specimen translate into the identical CDR3. The chain combines TRBV13 with TRBJ2-7, with D possibly TRBD1 on 5 matching bases. Between the trimmed V and J ends, which lost 5 bases and 0 bases, there was a span of 14 bases. Germline CDR1 PRHDT, CDR2 FYEKMQ (reference sequence). CDR3 length: 15 amino acids. The CDR3 loop reads CASSPGGQGSYEQYF. The CDR3 nucleotides are TGTGCCAGCAGCCCCGGCGGCCAGGGCTCCTACGAGCAGTACTTC.

The V and J genes are TRBV5-1 and TRBJ2-1, with TRBD2 as a possible D gene (6 bases). Germline assignment: CDR1 SGHRS and CDR2 YFSETQ. V shed 0 bases and J shed 1 base, with 14 bases lying between them. CDR3 length equals 17 residues. CDR3 amino acids: CASSLAELGGSYNEQFF. CDR3 DNA sequence: TGCGCCAGCAGCTTGGCAGAGTTGGGAGGATCCTACAATGAGCAGTTCTTC.

The chain couples TRBV5-6 to TRBJ2-7, with 12 bases lining up with TRBD2. The CDR3 covers 15 residues. Germline CDR1 is SGHDT and CDR2 is YYEEEE. Germline trimming cut 2 bases from V and 4 bases from J; bases unmatched to any gene: 4. CDR3 nucleotide sequence: TGTGCCAGCAGCTTCTCTAGCGGGAGGGAGTACGAGCAGTACTTC. It encodes CASSFSSGREYEQYF. Full variable domain (rest looked up from reference TRBV5-6 and TRBJ2-7): DAGVTQSPTHLIKTRGQQVTLRCSPKSGHDTVSWYQQALGQGPQFIFQYYEEEERQRGNFPDRFSGHQFPNYSSELNVNALLLGDSALYLCASSFSSGREYEQYFGPGTRLTVT.

The chain joins TRBV5-1 to TRBJ2-7, with TRBD1 identical over 11 bases. Germline lookup yields CDR1 SGHRS and CDR2 YFSETQ. The CDR3 consists of 16 residues. With 3 bases clipped from V and 1 base from J, the junction kept 6 bases outside the gene matches. Here the CDR3 DNA reads TGCGCCAGCAGCTGCCGGGACAGGGGGTGTTCCTACGAGCAGTACTTC. Encoded protein: CASSCRDRGCSYEQYF.

This clone was detected only a few times. The chain is built from TRBV4-1 and TRBJ1-1; unclear D gene. Trimming took 4 bases from V and 0 from J, leaving 6 bases between them. The CDR3 contains 13 residues. From germline, CDR1 is MGHRA and CDR2 YSYEKL. The CDR3 DNA reads as TGCGCCAGCAGCCGTACACTGAACACTGAAGCTTTCTTT. Protein sequence: CASSRTLNTEAFF.

This rearrangement joins TRBV19 to TRBJ2-7, with D hard to call. The CDR3 sequence is 14 residues long. Trimming shortened V by 3 bases and J by 5 bases, and 14 bases separated the two germline ends. Germline CDR1 LNHDA, CDR2 SQIVND (reference sequence). In DNA form, the CDR3 reads TGTGCCAGTAGTATTGATGGTTCGGGCCACGAGCAGTACTTC. It yields the protein CASSIDGSGHEQYF.

The chain recombines TRBV7-8 with TRBJ2-6; 14 bases line up with TRBD2. V dropped 1 base and J dropped 4; count of bases not matched to a gene: 6. The CDR3 covers 19 residues. Germline CDR1 reads SGHVS; CDR2 reads FQNEAQ. Here the CDR3 DNA reads TGTGCCAGCAGCTTAGTCCTTGGACTAGCGGGAGGAGGGGCCAACGTCCTGACTTTC. This translates into CASSLVLGLAGGGANVLTF.

There are a few counts of this clone. The gene calls are TRBV4-3 and TRBJ2-3; D is possibly TRBD2 (5 bases). Between the trimmed V and J ends, which lost 4 bases and 1 base, there was a span of 12 bases. The germline V gene encodes CDR1 LGHNA and CDR2 YSLEER. The CDR3 is 15 residues long. The CDR3 sequence: CASSPTEGRTDTQYF. CDR3 nucleotides: TGCGCCAGCAGCCCTACTGAGGGCCGCACAGATACGCAGTATTTT.

This sequence joins TRBV28 and TRBJ1-1; no definite D call. The length of the CDR3 is 15 residues. CDR1 and CDR2 (germline): MDHEN, SYDVKM. Trimming took off 2 bases at V and 6 bases at J, with 16 bases between the two ends. The CDR3 coding sequence is TGTGCCAGCAGTTTAACGTCAGTCGATCGACCTGAAGCTTTCTTT. This translates into CASSLTSVDRPEAFF. The full variable domain, its missing parts supplied by reference TRBV28 and TRBJ1-1, is DVKVTQSSRYLVKRTGEKVFLECVQDMDHENMFWYRQDPGLGLRLIYFSYDVKMKEKGDIPEGYSVSREKKERFSLILESASTNQTSMYLCASSLTSVDRPEAFFGQGTRLTVV.

The chain couples TRBV30 to TRBJ2-7; D unclear. This CDR3 comprises 17 residues. The ends were cut back, 3 bases at V and 6 bases at J, with 27 bases in the middle. CDR1 is GTSNPN, CDR2 SVGIG, per germline (reference sequence). The CDR3 DNA is TGTGCCTGGAGACCCCCCGTAAGGGTCCTTCGCTCAGGCGAGCAGTACTTC. Protein product: CAWRPPVRVLRSGEQYF.

The rearrangement links TRBV5-1 to TRBJ2-1, with D possibly TRBD2 on 5 matching bases. The CDR3 totals 16 residues. CDR1 and CDR2 from the germline V gene are SGHRS and YFSETQ. Trimming left V 1 base short and J 8 bases short, with 19 bases between. CDR3 nucleotides: TGCGCCAGCAGCTTGTCGGTGAGACTACACGCCGATGAGCAGTTCTTC. It codes for CASSLSVRLHADEQFF.

The gene calls are TRBV5-6 and TRBJ2-7; possibly TRBD1 for D (6 bases). The CDR3 spans 15 residues. The germline V gene has CDR1 SGHDT and CDR2 YYEEEE. V shed 4 bases and J shed 3 bases, with 17 bases lying between them. As DNA, the CDR3 is TGTGCCAGCAGCCAGACAGCTTTAGGGGGCTACGAGCAGTACTTC. Translated: CASSQTALGGYEQYF.

As to this clone: The identical CDR3 is also encoded by other nucleotide sequences in the sample. The rearrangement uses TRBV28 and TRBJ2-5; maybe TRBD1 (6 bases). V was pared by 1 base and J by 3 bases, with 6 bases between. The CDR3 runs to 13 residues. Germline-derived CDR1 and CDR2 are MDHEN and SYDVKM. CDR3 coding DNA: TGTGCCAGCAGTTTATACAGGGAAGAGACCCAGTACTTC. Translation: CASSLYREETQYF.

This rearrangement joins TRBV7-2 to TRBJ1-1, with a tentative D call TRBD1 (5 bases). The CDR3 is 14 residues long. V was clipped by 2 bases and J by 5 bases, with 12 bases between them. Germline V CDR1 and CDR2: SGHTA, FQGNSA. Here the CDR3 DNA reads TGTGCCAGCAGCTTACGTCCAGGGTCGACTGAAGCTTTCTTT. Its protein is CASSLRPGSTEAFF.

In its sample, this clone was seen a few times. No DNA is shown, since the ends of the CDR3 on it are uncertain; the CDR3 is the one TCRdb lists. The gene calls are TRBV5-6 and TRBJ1-2. Including both end residues, the CDR3 is 15 amino acids long. Germline V CDR1 and CDR2: SGHDT, YYEEEE. The chain's CDR3 is CASSLLSAAFDGYTF.

The V call is TRBV28, the J call TRBJ2-7; no clear D gene. The CDR3 runs to 14 residues. The V gene lost 2 bases and the J gene lost 2 bases, with 10 bases spanning the gap. Germline V gives CDR1 MDHEN, CDR2 SYDVKM. CDR3 in DNA: TGTGCCAGCAGTTTAAGTCGGCTACCCTACGAGCAGTACTTC. Protein sequence: CASSLSRLPYEQYF.

The chain has TRBV11-2 and TRBJ2-7; TRBD2 matches at 8 bases. Trimming at V came to 5 bases and at J to 0 bases, leaving 9 bases not matched to a gene. Germline values: CDR1 SGHAT, CDR2 FQNNGV. The CDR3 runs to 16 residues. CDR3 coding DNA: TGTGCCAGCAGCGTACCCCTAGCGGGTAGCTCCTACGAGCAGTACTTC. It is translated as CASSVPLAGSSYEQYF.

The genes are TRBV6-1 and TRBJ1-1, with 8 nucleotides matching TRBD1. Germline trimming cut 8 bases from V and 6 bases from J; bases unmatched to any gene: 5. The CDR3 covers 12 residues. Germline loops: CDR1 MNHNS, CDR2 SASEGT. CDR3 sequence (DNA): TGTGCCAGCGATGGACAGGGCCCTGAAGCTTTCTTT. Translated: CASDGQGPEAFF.